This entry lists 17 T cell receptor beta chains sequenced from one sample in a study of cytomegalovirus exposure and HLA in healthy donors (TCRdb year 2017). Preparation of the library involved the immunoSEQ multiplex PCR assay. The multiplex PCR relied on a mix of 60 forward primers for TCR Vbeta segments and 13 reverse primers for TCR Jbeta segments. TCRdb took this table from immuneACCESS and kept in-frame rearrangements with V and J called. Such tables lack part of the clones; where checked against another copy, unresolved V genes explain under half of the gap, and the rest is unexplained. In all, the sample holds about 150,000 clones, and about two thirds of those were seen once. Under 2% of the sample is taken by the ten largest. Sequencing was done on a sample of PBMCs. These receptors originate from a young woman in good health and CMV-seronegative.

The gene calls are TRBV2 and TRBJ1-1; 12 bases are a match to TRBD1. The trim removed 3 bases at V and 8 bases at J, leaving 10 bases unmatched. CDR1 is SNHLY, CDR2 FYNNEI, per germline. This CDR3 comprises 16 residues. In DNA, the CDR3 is TGTGCCAGCAGTGATGAATCCGGGACAGGGGGCAAAGAAGCTTTCTTT. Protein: CASSDESGTGGKEAFF.

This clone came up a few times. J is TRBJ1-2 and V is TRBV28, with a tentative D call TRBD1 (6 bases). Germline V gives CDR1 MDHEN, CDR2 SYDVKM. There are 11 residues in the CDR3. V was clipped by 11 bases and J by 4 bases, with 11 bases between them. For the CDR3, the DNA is TGTGCCTCCCGAGGGGGCTATGGCTACACCTTC. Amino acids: CASRGGYGYTF.

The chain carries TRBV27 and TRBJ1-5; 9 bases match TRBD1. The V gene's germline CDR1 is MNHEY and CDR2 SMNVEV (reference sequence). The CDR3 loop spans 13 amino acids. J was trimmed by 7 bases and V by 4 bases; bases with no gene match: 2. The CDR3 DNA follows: TGTGCCAGCAGTTGGGACAGGGTCCAGCCCCAGCATTTT. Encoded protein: CASSWDRVQPQHF.

In DNA, the CDR3 is TGTGCCACCAGCAGAGATACAGAGAGCTCACCCCTCCACTTT. Protein: CATSRDTESSPLHF. This chain connects TRBV15 to TRBJ1-6; D is unresolved. Trimming cost V 0 bases and J 10 bases, with 10 bases left between them. CDR3 length: 14 amino acids. Germline-derived CDR1 and CDR2 are LNHNV and YYDKDF (reference sequence).

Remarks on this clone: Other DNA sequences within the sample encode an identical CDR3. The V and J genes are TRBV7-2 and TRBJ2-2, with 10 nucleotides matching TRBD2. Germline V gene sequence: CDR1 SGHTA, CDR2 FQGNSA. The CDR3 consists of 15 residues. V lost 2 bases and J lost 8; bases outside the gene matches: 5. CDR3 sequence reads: CASSLSGGAPGELFF. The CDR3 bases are TGTGCCAGCAGCTTAAGCGGGGGGGCCCCAGGGGAGCTGTTTTTT.

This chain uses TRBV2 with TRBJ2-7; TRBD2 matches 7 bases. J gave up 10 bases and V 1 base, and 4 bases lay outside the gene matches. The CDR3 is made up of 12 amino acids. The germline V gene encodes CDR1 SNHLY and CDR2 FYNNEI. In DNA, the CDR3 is TGTGCCAGCAGTGAAGTAGCGGGTGGACAGTACGTC. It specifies CASSEVAGGQYV.

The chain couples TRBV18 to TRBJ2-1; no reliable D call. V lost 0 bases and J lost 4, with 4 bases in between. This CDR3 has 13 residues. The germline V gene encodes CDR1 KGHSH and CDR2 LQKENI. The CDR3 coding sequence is TGTGCCAGCTCACCACCTTCATACAATGAGCAGTTCTTC. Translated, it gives CASSPPSYNEQFF.

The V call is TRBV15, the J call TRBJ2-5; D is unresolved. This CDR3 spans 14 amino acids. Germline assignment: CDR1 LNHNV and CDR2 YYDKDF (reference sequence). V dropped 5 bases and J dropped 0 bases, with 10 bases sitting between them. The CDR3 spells CATSPRQYQETQYF. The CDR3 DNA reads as TGTGCCACCAGCCCCCGACAATACCAAGAGACCCAGTACTTC.

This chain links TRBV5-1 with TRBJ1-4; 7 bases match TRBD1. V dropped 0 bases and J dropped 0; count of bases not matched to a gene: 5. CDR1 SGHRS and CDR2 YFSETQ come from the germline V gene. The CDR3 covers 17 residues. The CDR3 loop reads CASSLVGQIATNEKLFF. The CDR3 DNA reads TGCGCCAGCAGCTTGGTGGGACAGATTGCAACTAATGAAAAACTGTTTTTT.

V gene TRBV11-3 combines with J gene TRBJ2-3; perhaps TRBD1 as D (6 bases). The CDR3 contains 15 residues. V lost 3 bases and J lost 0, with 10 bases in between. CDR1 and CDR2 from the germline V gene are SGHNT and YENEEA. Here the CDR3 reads CASSLGDRSTDTQYF. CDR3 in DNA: TGTGCCAGCAGCTTGGGCGACAGGAGCACAGATACGCAGTATTTT.

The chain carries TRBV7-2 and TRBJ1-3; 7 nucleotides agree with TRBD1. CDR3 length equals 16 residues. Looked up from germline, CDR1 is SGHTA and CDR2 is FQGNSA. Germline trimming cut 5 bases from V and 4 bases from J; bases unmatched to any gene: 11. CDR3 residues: CASSPSLTGSGNTIYF. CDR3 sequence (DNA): TGTGCCAGCAGCCCCTCCCTGACAGGGTCCGGAAACACCATATATTTT. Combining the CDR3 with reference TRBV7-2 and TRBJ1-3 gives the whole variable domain GAGVSQSPSNKVTEKGKDVELRCDPISGHTALYWYRQSLGQGLEFLIYFQGNSAPDKSGLPSDRFSAERTGGSVSTLTIQRTQQEDSAVYLCASSPSLTGSGNTIYFGEGSWLTVV.

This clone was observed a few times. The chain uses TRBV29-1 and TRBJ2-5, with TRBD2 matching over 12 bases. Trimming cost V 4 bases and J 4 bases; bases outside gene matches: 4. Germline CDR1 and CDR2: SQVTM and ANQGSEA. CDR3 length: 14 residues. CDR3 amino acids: CSVGLAGAGETQYF. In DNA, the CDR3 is TGCAGCGTTGGACTAGCGGGAGCGGGAGAGACCCAGTACTTC.

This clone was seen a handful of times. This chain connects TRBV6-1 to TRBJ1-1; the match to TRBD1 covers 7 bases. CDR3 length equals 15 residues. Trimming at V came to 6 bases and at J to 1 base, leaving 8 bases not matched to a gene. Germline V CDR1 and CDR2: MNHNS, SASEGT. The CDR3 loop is CASSSFHRGNTEAFF. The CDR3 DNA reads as TGTGCCAGCAGCTCATTCCACAGGGGGAACACTGAAGCTTTCTTT.

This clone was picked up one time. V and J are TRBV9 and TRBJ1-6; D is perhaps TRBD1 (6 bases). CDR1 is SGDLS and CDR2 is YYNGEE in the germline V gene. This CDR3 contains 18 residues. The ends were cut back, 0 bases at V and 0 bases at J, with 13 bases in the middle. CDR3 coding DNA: TGTGCCAGCAGCGTAGGGGACACGGTGCGCTCCTATAATTCACCCCTCCACTTT. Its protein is CASSVGDTVRSYNSPLHF.

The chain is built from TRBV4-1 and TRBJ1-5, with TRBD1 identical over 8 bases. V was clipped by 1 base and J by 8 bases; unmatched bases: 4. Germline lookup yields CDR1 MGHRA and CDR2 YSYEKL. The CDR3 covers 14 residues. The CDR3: CASSQGTGLEPQHF. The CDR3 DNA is TGCGCCAGCAGCCAAGGGACAGGGTTGGAGCCCCAGCATTTT.

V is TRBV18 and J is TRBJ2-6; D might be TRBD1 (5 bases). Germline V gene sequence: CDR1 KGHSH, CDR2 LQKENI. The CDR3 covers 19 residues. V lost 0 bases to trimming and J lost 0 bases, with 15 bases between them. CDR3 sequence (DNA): TGTGCCAGCTCACCACCGTGGCAGGGCCCTTTCTCTGGGGCCAACGTCCTGACTTTC. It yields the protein CASSPPWQGPFSGANVLTF.

The CDR3 coding sequence is TGTGCCAGCAGCTTAGGTGGGACAGGGGGCCGGAATGAGCAGTTCTTC. Amino acids: CASSLGGTGGRNEQFF. This chain joins TRBV11-3 and TRBJ2-1; 12 nucleotides match TRBD1. CDR1 and CDR2 (germline): SGHNT, YENEEA. Losses at the gene ends were 1 base for V and 7 bases for J; bases not matched to a gene: 5. There are 16 residues in the CDR3.